Shown below are 23 T cell receptor beta chains from a single sample sequenced in a study of identical twins. TCRdb itself ran the 5' RACE reads through MiXCR, one entry per CDR3 protein. The sample holds 550,000 to 700,000 distinct CDR3 sequences, 7.5% to 10% seen once. The same data also contributed to another study, on yellow fever vaccine responses in identical twins.

Input material: PBMCs. The source of these receptors is a woman aged 18-30 years in good health.

The V call is TRBV11-2, the J call TRBJ1-1; D gene unclear. The germline gives CDR1 SGHAT, CDR2 FQNNGV. V gave up 4 bases and J gave up 3 bases, with 15 bases separating them. This CDR3 contains 15 residues. CDR3 coding DNA: TGTGCCAGCAGCTCCATCCCGGGGAGCTACACTGAAGCTTTCTTT. Protein: CASSSIPGSYTEAFF.

This clonotype was detected ten times or more. The CDR3 bases are TGTGCCAGTAGTTCCGGGACTAGCGGGAGTGGTGAGCAGTTCTTC. Translating it yields CASSSGTSGSGEQFF. The chain uses TRBV19 and TRBJ2-1, with 14 nucleotides matching TRBD2. Germline CDR1 LNHDA, CDR2 SQIVND (reference sequence). This CDR3 contains 15 residues. J gave up 9 bases and V 5 bases, and 6 bases lay outside the gene matches.

This clonotype occurred many times. This chain joins TRBV7-2 and TRBJ2-5, with 7 bases matching TRBD1. CDR3 length: 15 residues. Unmatched junction bases numbered 7, after V lost 5 bases and J lost 1 base. The germline V gene has CDR1 SGHTA and CDR2 FQGNSA. The CDR3 nucleotides read TGTGCCAGCAGCCCGACAGGGTCGGCCCAAGAGACCCAGTACTTC. Translated, it gives CASSPTGSAQETQYF.

This sequence joins TRBV6-5 and TRBJ1-1; D remains ambiguous. Germline CDR1 and CDR2: MNHEY and SVGAGI. V lost 2 bases and J lost 6, with 10 bases in between. This CDR3 contains 13 residues. CDR3 amino acids: CASSYLRGAEAFF. The CDR3 nucleotides read TGTGCCAGCAGTTACCTGCGTGGGGCTGAAGCTTTCTTT.

This clonotype was seen repeatedly, ten times or more. The chain recombines TRBV2 with TRBJ2-1, with D maybe TRBD2 (6 bases). This CDR3 is built from 16 residues. CDR1 and CDR2 from the germline V gene are SNHLY and FYNNEI. The V end was cut by 2 bases, the J end by 3 bases, with 14 bases between. CDR3 sequence reads: CASSESGGTFYNEQFF. CDR3 in DNA: TGTGCCAGCAGTGAAAGTGGGGGGACCTTCTACAATGAGCAGTTCTTC.

The chain recombines TRBV9 with TRBJ2-5; D is possibly TRBD2 (5 bases). Germline V gene data show CDR1 as SGDLS and CDR2 as YYNGEE. The CDR3 has 14 residues. Deletions cut 0 bases from V and 4 bases from J, with 10 bases between. The CDR3 region is CASSVGGSRETQYF. The CDR3, as DNA: TGTGCCAGCAGCGTAGGAGGGAGCCGAGAGACCCAGTACTTC.

In its sample, this clonotype was seen many times. V gene TRBV5-5 combines with J gene TRBJ2-1, with D tentatively TRBD2 (6 bases). The ends were cut back, 2 bases at V and 4 bases at J, with 19 bases in the middle. CDR1 SGHKS and CDR2 YYEKEE come from the germline V gene (reference sequence). This CDR3 contains 17 residues. This CDR3 is CASSLKGSGYYYNEQFF. The CDR3 DNA reads as TGTGCCAGCAGCTTAAAAGGTAGCGGATACTATTACAATGAGCAGTTCTTC.

This chain joins TRBV3-1 and TRBJ2-3; D gene unclear. V was cut by 3 bases and J by 5 bases, with 12 bases left in between. Germline CDR1 LGHDT, CDR2 YNNKEL (reference sequence). CDR3 size: 14 residues. CDR3: CASSHLTSGDTQYF. The DNA for the CDR3 is TGTGCCAGCAGCCACCTGACGAGTGGAGATACGCAGTATTTT.

The chain has TRBV25-1 and TRBJ2-2, with D possibly being TRBD2 (5 bases). Trimming stripped 4 bases from V and 10 bases from J, with 10 bases between. CDR3 length: 12 residues. In germline, CDR1 is MGHDK, CDR2 SYGVNS. CDR3 coding DNA: TGTGCCAGCAGTGCGGGATCCACGGAGCTGTTTTTT. Its translation: CASSAGSTELFF.

This clonotype has at least ten counts. The chain links TRBV5-1 to TRBJ2-7, with a possible D match to TRBD2 (5 bases). The V end was cut by 0 bases, the J end by 1 base, with 11 bases between. The length of the CDR3 is 15 residues. CDR1 is SGHRS and CDR2 is YFSETQ in the germline V gene. The CDR3 DNA reads as TGCGCCAGCAGCTTGGACGAGGGCAGATCCTACGAGCAGTACTTC. This translates into CASSLDEGRSYEQYF.

This clonotype was seen ten or more times. The rearrangement joins TRBV29-1 to TRBJ2-1; D gene uncertain. The CDR3 spans 14 residues. Germline CDR1 and CDR2: SQVTM and ANQGSEA. Trimming pared 5 bases from V and 2 bases from J, leaving 13 bases between. The CDR3 reads CSVPRRGAYNEQFF. For the CDR3, the DNA is TGCAGCGTTCCTCGGCGAGGTGCCTACAATGAGCAGTTCTTC.

This clonotype was seen at least ten times. The chain carries TRBV12-3 or TRBV12-4 and TRBJ1-1; 7 bases are a match to TRBD1. The V and J ends lost 3 bases and 0 bases, in that order; junction bases with no gene match: 4. CDR3 size: 15 residues. The CDR3 DNA is TGTGCCAGCAGTTTTGGACAGGTAATGAACACTGAAGCTTTCTTT. Translated: CASSFGQVMNTEAFF.

This clonotype showed up just a few times. The CDR3 sequence: CATSRDIHGVKTNSPLHF. For the CDR3, the DNA is TGTGCCACCAGCAGAGATATACACGGGGTTAAGACGAATTCACCCCTCCACTTT. V usage is TRBV15 and J usage is TRBJ1-6; D call uncertain. The V end lost 0 bases, the J end lost 7 bases, and 19 bases lay between the germline ends. Germline CDR1 is LNHNV and CDR2 is YYDKDF (reference sequence). The CDR3 covers 18 residues. Looking up the rest from reference TRBV15 and TRBJ1-6 gives the full variable domain: DAMVIQNPRYQVTQFGKPVTLSCSQTLNHNVMYWYQQKSSQAPKLLFHYYDKDFNNEADTPDNFQSRRPNTSFCFLDIRSPGLGDTAMYLCATSRDIHGVKTNSPLHFGNGTRLTVT.

A few counts support this clonotype. V is TRBV7-9 and J is TRBJ2-1; the D gene is possibly TRBD2 (5 bases). Germline V gene lookup returns CDR1 SEHNR and CDR2 FQNEAQ (reference sequence). V gave up 5 bases and J gave up 0 bases, with 14 bases separating them. The CDR3 runs to 16 residues. CDR3 loop: CASSSLARVSYNEQFF. The CDR3 DNA is TGTGCCAGCAGCAGCCTCGCGCGGGTCTCCTACAATGAGCAGTTCTTC. Variable domain in full (rest from reference TRBV7-9 and TRBJ2-1): DTGVSQNPRHKITKRGQNVTFRCDPISEHNRLYWYRQTLGQGPEFLTYFQNEAQLEKSRLLSDRFSAERPKGSFSTLEIQRTEQGDSAMYLCASSSLARVSYNEQFFGPGTRLTVL.

This clonotype was seen a few times. The rearrangement uses TRBV7-9 and TRBJ2-3, with unresolved D. The germline V gene encodes CDR1 SEHNR and CDR2 FQNEAQ (reference sequence). There are 14 residues in the CDR3. V was pared by 5 bases and J by 3 bases, with 12 bases between. The CDR3 DNA sequence: TGTGCCAGCAGCCCCCCGGGTTTGACAGATACGCAGTATTTT. Its translation: CASSPPGLTDTQYF.

This chain joins TRBV20-1 and TRBJ2-7; TRBD2 agrees at 8 bases. J lost 2 bases, V lost 2 bases, and 8 bases had no gene match. The germline V gene has CDR1 DFQATT and CDR2 SNEGSKA (reference sequence). This CDR3 spans 15 amino acids. Here the CDR3 DNA reads TGCAGTGCTAGAAGGATGGAGCGGGGGACCTACGAGCAGTACTTC. It translates to CSARRMERGTYEQYF.

The rearrangement links TRBV20-1 to TRBJ2-5; the D is unclear. The CDR3 runs to 15 residues. CDR1 is DFQATT, CDR2 SNEGSKA, per germline (reference sequence). Deletions cut 0 bases from V and 2 bases from J, with 13 bases between. Here the CDR3 reads CSARDLDTSQETQYF. CDR3 DNA sequence: TGCAGTGCTAGAGATCTTGACACCTCACAAGAGACCCAGTACTTC.

This clonotype was observed a handful of times. One end of the junction varies from germline; a read error may be responsible. The CDR3: CASSLGAGYQQYF. The CDR3 DNA reads TGTGCCAGCAGTTTAGGGGCAGGCTACCAGCAGTACTTC. This sequence joins TRBV27 and TRBJ2-7, with D maybe TRBD1 (5 bases). From germline, CDR1 is MNHEY and CDR2 SMNVEV (reference sequence). The CDR3 runs 13 residues.

This clonotype was seen repeatedly, ten times or more. The J gene is TRBJ1-1, the V gene TRBV20-1; no clear D gene. Trimming stripped 4 bases from V and 3 bases from J, with 18 bases between. The V gene's germline CDR1 is DFQATT and CDR2 SNEGSKA (reference sequence). This CDR3 has 15 residues. The CDR3 here is CSAKVGGRLHTEAFF. As DNA, the CDR3 is TGCAGTGCTAAAGTAGGTGGGAGACTTCACACTGAAGCTTTCTTT.

This clonotype appeared many times. The chain is built from TRBV29-1 and TRBJ2-5; D might be TRBD1 or TRBD2, each matching 7 bases. The V end lost 6 bases, the J end lost 2 bases, and 34 bases lay between the germline ends. The CDR3 length is 20 residues. Germline V gives CDR1 SQVTM, CDR2 ANQGSEA. CDR3 DNA sequence: TGCAGCGTCCAGGGGGTTCGGGGGGAGCCTTTAGGCCTATTTCAAGAGACCCAGTACTTC. Translated, it gives CSVQGVRGEPLGLFQETQYF.

This clonotype was observed at least ten times. The rearrangement joins TRBV12-3 or TRBV12-4 to TRBJ2-3; possible D gene TRBD2, 5 bases. The CDR3 sequence is 14 residues long. Trimming left V 8 bases short and J 0 bases short, with 12 bases between. The chain's CDR3 is CASGWGASTDTQYF. CDR3 DNA sequence: TGTGCCAGCGGATGGGGAGCTAGCACAGATACGCAGTATTTT.

The chain links TRBV6-5 to TRBJ1-4, with D possibly matching TRBD1 (5 bases). Germline V lookup: CDR1 MNHEY, CDR2 SVGAGI. Trimming took off 2 bases at V and 0 bases at J, with 10 bases between the two ends. The CDR3 loop spans 16 amino acids. The CDR3 nucleotides are TGTGCCAGCAGTTACAAGGGACCTGCAACTAATGAAAAACTGTTTTTT. Protein product: CASSYKGPATNEKLFF.

The rearrangement links TRBV3-1 to TRBJ2-3; D is uncertain. V was trimmed by 2 bases and J by 1 base, leaving 7 bases between them. CDR3 length: 14 residues. Looked up from germline, CDR1 is LGHDT and CDR2 is YNNKEL (reference sequence). CDR3 loop: CASSQPGGTDTQYF. The CDR3 DNA sequence: TGTGCCAGCAGCCAACCCGGTGGCACAGATACGCAGTATTTT.